The source of this T cell receptor (beta chain) is a study of identical twins. cDNA molecules carried unique molecular identifiers, and template switching added a universal primer site. TCRdb itself ran the 5' RACE reads through MiXCR, one entry per CDR3 protein. The table includes hundreds of thousands of distinct CDR3 sequences, approximately 6.1% detected once. This clonotype was picked up a small number of times. Its antigen is not known. V lost 6 bases to trimming and J lost 6 bases, with 14 bases between them. Germline CDR1 SGHRS, CDR2 YFSETQ. This CDR3 spans 13 amino acids. General study findings and limits: Memory repertoires showed no such pattern, whereas abundant cord blood beta clonotypes carried fewer insertions. Conclusions were based on cross-sectional statistical analysis, without following the same donors. A partial confounding effect on zero-insertion analyses could come from invariant MAIT and iNKT cells.

Sequenced material: naive T cells sorted from blood. The TCR comes from a young man in good health. The chain has TRBV5-1 and TRBJ2-3; D remains ambiguous. The DNA of the CDR3 is TGCGCCAGCACCCCATCGATTTCGGATACGCAGTATTTT. Protein product: CASTPSISDTQYF.